This T cell receptor (beta chain) was recovered during a study of control samples from healthy donors and cancer patients. Using immunoSEQ multiplex PCR, the repertoire was profiled, and TCRdb retains in-frame clones only, with some absent. The sample holds about 120,000 clones, about nine tenths seen once. This clone was counted a single time. Sequencing input: blood. The source is a man younger than 35 in good health.

CDR3 region: CASRKLRLHGETQYF. The CDR3, as DNA: TGTGCCAGCAGAAAACTCAGACTCCACGGGGAGACCCAGTACTTC. This chain uses TRBV6-5 with TRBJ2-5; the D is unclear. Germline-derived CDR1 and CDR2 are MNHEY and SVGAGI. This CDR3 has 15 residues. Trimming shortened V by 6 bases and J by 5 bases, and 19 bases separated the two germline ends.